One and the same sample provided the 19 T cell receptor beta chains below, sequenced in a study of cytomegalovirus exposure and HLA in healthy donors. Primers: 60 Vbeta forward and 13 Jbeta reverse. Produced via immunoSEQ multiplex PCR; TCRdb's table is partial and in-frame only. The sample yields fewer than 300,000 clones, around 86% seen once. Sequenced: PBMCs. All receptors come from a man aged 35 to 55 in good health and CMV-seropositive.

V gene TRBV6-4 combines with J gene TRBJ2-1, with 8 nucleotides matching TRBD2. Germline lookup yields CDR1 MRHNA and CDR2 SNTAGT. The CDR3 consists of 13 residues. V was pared by 5 bases and J by 5 bases, with 2 bases of the junction left unmatched. For the CDR3, the DNA is TGTGCCAGCAGTTGGGGACTAGACAATGAGCAGTTCTTC. Translating it yields CASSWGLDNEQFF.

V and J are TRBV4-1 and TRBJ1-4, with 8 bases that match TRBD1. The CDR3 contains 16 residues. Germline CDR1 and CDR2: MGHRA and YSYEKL. With V trimmed by 2 bases and J by 3 bases, 5 bases remained unmatched. CDR3 DNA: TGCGCCAGCAGCCAACCAATACAGGGGGCTAATGAAAAACTGTTTTTT. This translates into CASSQPIQGANEKLFF.

In the case of this clone: An end of the junction differs from the germline gene, which may be a read error. The chain has TRBV4-1 and TRBJ2-1; TRBD2 matches at 8 bases. The CDR3 loop spans 15 amino acids. Germline CDR1 is MGHRA and CDR2 is YSYEKL. CDR3 protein: CASRQAGLGYNEQFF. The CDR3, as DNA: TGCGCCAGCAGGCAAGCGGGACTAGGATACAATGAGCAGTTCTTC.

This rearrangement joins TRBV5-4 to TRBJ2-7, with 8 bases identical to TRBD1. V was clipped by 4 bases and J by 7 bases; unmatched bases: 10. The germline V gene encodes CDR1 SGHNT and CDR2 YYREEE (reference sequence). The CDR3 is 14 residues long. The CDR3 coding sequence is TGTGCCAGCAGCCCTGCGGGCAGGGGGCGGGAGCAGTACTTC. It codes for CASSPAGRGREQYF.

The chain couples TRBV9 to TRBJ2-5; 7 bases line up with TRBD2. Germline V gene lookup returns CDR1 SGDLS and CDR2 YYNGEE. This CDR3 region has 14 residues. Unmatched junction bases numbered 7, after V lost 3 bases and J lost 5 bases. The CDR3 DNA reads TGTGCCAGCAGCGGTAGCGGGCGGGGGGAGACCCAGTACTTC. Translation gives CASSGSGRGETQYF. Combining the CDR3 with reference TRBV9 and TRBJ2-5 gives the whole variable domain DSGVTQTPKHLITATGQRVTLRCSPRSGDLSVYWYQQSLDQGLQFLIQYYNGEERAKGNILERFSAQQFPDLHSELNLSSLELGDSALYFCASSGSGRGETQYFGPGTRLLVL.

The J gene is TRBJ2-5, the V gene TRBV11-2; TRBD2 aligns across 11 bases. The tail of the sequence fits TRBJ2-7 better, so the J call may be wrong. Germline CDR1 reads SGHAT; CDR2 reads FQNNGV. This CDR3 has 16 residues. This CDR3 is CASSLGTSGFSYEQYF. CDR3 nucleotide sequence: TGTGCCAGCAGCTTGGGGACTAGCGGCTTCTCCTACGAGCAGTACTTC.

This chain uses TRBV6-1 with TRBJ2-7, with TRBD2 identical over 11 bases. V lost 10 bases, J lost 4 bases, and 6 bases stayed unmatched. The V gene's germline CDR1 is MNHNS and CDR2 SASEGT. The CDR3 length is 13 residues. CDR3 loop: CATLGTSGYEQYF. CDR3 DNA sequence: TGTGCCACCCTCGGGACTAGCGGATACGAGCAGTACTTC.

This clone was seen more than once but under ten times. The chain joins TRBV4-1 to TRBJ2-1; a weak D match, TRBD1 (5 bases). The CDR3 runs to 14 residues. Trimming pared 1 base from V and 6 bases from J, leaving 10 bases between. CDR1 and CDR2 (germline): MGHRA, YSYEKL. CDR3 DNA sequence: TGCGCCAGCAGCCAAGGGTGGGGCCCCAATGAGCAGTTCTTC. Its protein is CASSQGWGPNEQFF.

The chain carries TRBV15 and TRBJ2-1; the D gene is possibly TRBD2 (6 bases). The CDR3 contains 16 residues. Germline assignment: CDR1 LNHNV and CDR2 YYDKDF (reference sequence). The ends were cut back, 3 bases at V and 8 bases at J, with 20 bases in the middle. The CDR3 sequence: CATSREGGPPKDEQFF. As DNA, the CDR3 is TGTGCCACCAGCAGGGAGGGTGGACCCCCGAAAGATGAGCAGTTCTTC.

The chain couples TRBV30 to TRBJ2-7, with TRBD1 matching over 11 bases. The junction had 3 bases not matched to a gene; V was cut back by 2 bases and J by 3 bases. The CDR3 is 14 amino acids. CDR1 and CDR2 from the germline V gene are GTSNPN and SVGIG (reference sequence). The CDR3, as DNA: TGTGCCTGGAGTACCGGGACAGGGGGCTACGAGCAGTACTTC. This translates into CAWSTGTGGYEQYF.

V and J are TRBV29-1 and TRBJ1-1; D is unclear. The CDR3 is 11 amino acids. Trimming left V 3 bases short and J 11 bases short, with 13 bases between. CDR1 is SQVTM and CDR2 is ANQGSEA in the germline V gene. The CDR3 nucleotides are TGCAGCGTTGATGACTTGGGGAGGGCTTTCTTT. Amino acids: CSVDDLGRAFF.

The genes are TRBV29-1 and TRBJ2-1, with 12 bases fitting TRBD2. The CDR3 consists of 15 residues. Germline-derived CDR1 and CDR2 are SQVTM and ANQGSEA. After removal of 1 base from V and 10 bases from J, the junction contained 8 bases not matched to a gene. For the CDR3, the DNA is TGCAGCGTTGAAGTCCCGGCTAGCGGGAGGGGAGAGCAGTTCTTC. Its translation: CSVEVPASGRGEQFF.

V usage is TRBV7-3 and J usage is TRBJ2-1; D might be TRBD2 (5 bases). CDR3 length: 18 residues. Germline CDR1 SGHTA, CDR2 FQGTGA. Trimming stripped 1 base from V and 0 bases from J, with 16 bases between. The CDR3 DNA follows: TGTGCCAGCAGCTTAATTCCCGCAGCGGTTAGCTCCTACAATGAGCAGTTCTTC. Its protein product is CASSLIPAAVSSYNEQFF.

This chain uses TRBV27 with TRBJ1-3; D gene uncertain. The CDR3 is 15 amino acids. With 2 bases removed from V and 0 bases from J, the gap between germline ends came to 8 bases. Germline V gene data show CDR1 as MNHEY and CDR2 as SMNVEV (reference sequence). CDR3 DNA: TGTGCCAGCAGTTTAACCCCGAGCTCTGGAAACACCATATATTTT. Amino acid sequence: CASSLTPSSGNTIYF.

The chain couples TRBV2 to TRBJ1-2; 8 nucleotides agree with TRBD1. Germline CDR1 reads SNHLY; CDR2 reads FYNNEI. The length of the CDR3 is 13 residues. V dropped 11 bases and J dropped 7; count of bases not matched to a gene: 12. The CDR3: CAPQDRDDGGYTF. The CDR3 coding sequence is TGTGCCCCCCAGGACAGGGATGATGGTGGCTACACCTTC.

DNA of the CDR3: TGTGCCAGCAGCTTAGGGCTGGTCCCGGAGGCTTTCTTT. Encoded protein: CASSLGLVPEAFF. The chain couples TRBV7-9 to TRBJ1-1; D not resolved. This CDR3 comprises 13 residues. Germline values: CDR1 SEHNR, CDR2 FQNEAQ (reference sequence). The ends were cut back, 1 base at V and 11 bases at J, with 14 bases in the middle.

The CDR3 sequence: CASSVGTVAYEQYF. The CDR3 nucleotides are TGTGCCAGCAGCGTAGGGACAGTGGCCTACGAGCAGTACTTC. The rearrangement joins TRBV9 to TRBJ2-7; possibly TRBD1 for D (6 bases). There are 14 residues in the CDR3. The V and J ends lost 0 bases and 2 bases respectively, with 9 bases between them. Germline loops: CDR1 SGDLS, CDR2 YYNGEE.

This clone was seen just once. The rearrangement links TRBV7-3 to TRBJ2-5; the match to TRBD2 covers 7 bases. The CDR3 is 15 residues long. In germline, CDR1 is SGHTA, CDR2 FQGTGA. The ends lost 8 bases at V and 4 bases at J; junction bases unmatched: 13. The CDR3 region has the DNA TGTGCCAGCGGTCCTAGCGGAAGAGGGTCAGAGACCCAGTACTTC. Translated, it gives CASGPSGRGSETQYF. Together with reference TRBV7-3 and TRBJ2-5, the CDR3 gives the full variable domain: GAGVSQTPSNKVTEKGKYVELRCDPISGHTALYWYRQSLGQGPEFLIYFQGTGAADDSGLPNDRFFAVRPEGSVSTLKIQRTERGDSAVYLCASGPSGRGSETQYFGPGTRLLVL.

This sequence joins TRBV7-2 and TRBJ2-3; no firm D call. The CDR3 has 13 amino acids. CDR1 SGHTA and CDR2 FQGNSA come from the germline V gene. V was clipped by 1 base and J by 6 bases, with 8 bases between them. CDR3 region: CASSLGQRDTQYF. The CDR3 DNA follows: TGTGCCAGCAGCTTAGGGCAGAGGGATACGCAGTATTTT.